The rows below give T cell receptor beta chains drawn from one sample of a study of CD8+CD57+ T cells in acquired aplastic anemia. TCRdb fed the reads into MiXCR, producing one record per CDR3 protein. The sample yields roughly 180,000 distinct CDR3 sequences, 63% seen once. Sequencing was done on a sample of sorted CD4+, CD8+, or CD8+CD57+ T cells (not recorded which) from PBMCs. Receptors originate from a human donor with aplastic anemia. The conserved cysteine and the conserved F or W are not part of the CDR3 here.

j_call,v_call,cdr3_aa
TRBJ2-7,TRBV5-6,ASSLLTGGGYEQY
TRBJ2-1,TRBV7-9,ASSLRPDEQF
TRBJ1-1,TRBV10-3,ASGGTGGSEAF
TRBJ2-2,TRBV7-8,ASSLDGGTNTGELF
TRBJ2-7,TRBV29-1,SVSTSILSYEQY
TRBJ1-6,TRBV7-2,ASSLGLDSRNSPLH
TRBJ1-1,TRBV29-1,SVEDYGTGPLGAF
TRBJ2-1,TRBV19,ASSIAPGGGLNEQF
TRBJ2-2,TRBV6-1,AHKGGTGELF
TRBJ2-5,TRBV7-9,ASSGGTVYETQC
TRBJ2-1,TRBV5-5,ASSLTGYNEQF
TRBJ2-7,TRBV7-9,ASSWTSNEQY
TRBJ1-3,TRBV2,ASSAGSSGNTIY
TRBJ2-5,TRBV9,ASSALAGGWGETQY
TRBJ1-2,TRBV20-1,SPLTGTGGNGYT
TRBJ1-1,TRBV5-1,ASSPHGRMNTEAF
TRBJ1-2,TRBV29-1,SVGTGTGFSNYGYT
TRBJ1-3,TRBV3-1,ASSQGGSSGNTIY
TRBJ1-2,TRBV20-1,SARDRGFANYGYT
TRBJ2-5,TRBV20-1,SARGQSQETQY
TRBJ2-7,TRBV20-1,SARRSNYEQY
TRBJ1-5,TRBV4-1,ASSQRGDQPQH
TRBJ2-1,TRBV20-1,SAKLWDSSGEQF
TRBJ2-3,TRBV10-3,AISPGTPSTDTQY
TRBJ2-7,TRBV7-9,ASSTGTASSYEQY
TRBJ2-1,TRBV7-2,ASSQESGGEQF
TRBJ1-3,TRBV9,ASSSPGVNTIY